The 18 T cell receptor beta chains in this list originate from one sample, sequenced in a study of blood T cells in healthy people across ages. Then a second PCR, running roughly 7 to 11 cycles, was carried out with a sample-barcoded 5' primer and a J-beta primer mix. Each CDR3 protein gets one entry after TCRdb re-called the 5' RACE reads with MiXCR. The data show around 780,000 distinct CDR3 sequences, 20% to 30% seen once. The same sample was also used in a study of T cells of mothers and their children.

Sequenced input: blood. The receptors shown here come from a boy between 5 and 17 years old in good health.

This clonotype has a handful of counts. The chain carries TRBV6-1 and TRBJ2-3; D not certain. Trimming took 6 bases from V and 0 from J, leaving 16 bases between them. The CDR3 totals 16 residues. Germline CDR1 reads MNHNS; CDR2 reads SASEGT. In DNA, the CDR3 is TGTGCCAGCAGAAGGGAATCAACCTATAGCACAGATACGCAGTATTTT. Its protein product is CASRRESTYSTDTQYF.

The chain is built from TRBV5-1 and TRBJ2-1; 9 positions match TRBD1. Germline V gives CDR1 SGHRS, CDR2 YFSETQ. This CDR3 spans 16 amino acids. V lost 4 bases, J lost 1 base, and 6 bases stayed unmatched. The CDR3, as DNA: TGCGCCAGCAGCCCTTCAGGACAGGGGTCCTACAATGAGCAGTTCTTC. Protein product: CASSPSGQGSYNEQFF.

The chain combines TRBV7-9 with TRBJ1-1; 10 bases map to TRBD1. Per the germline V gene, CDR1 is SEHNR and CDR2 is FQNEAQ (reference sequence). The ends lost 5 bases at V and 4 bases at J; junction bases unmatched: 7. CDR3 length equals 15 residues. The CDR3 reads CASSGGQGRVTEAFF. DNA of the CDR3: TGTGCCAGCAGCGGGGGACAGGGGCGGGTCACTGAAGCTTTCTTT.

The rearrangement uses TRBV28 and TRBJ2-4; the match to TRBD2 covers 10 bases. Trimming removed 3 bases from V and 0 bases from J; junction bases left unmatched: 17. Per germline, CDR1 MDHEN and CDR2 SYDVKM. The CDR3 has 21 residues. CDR3 sequence reads: CASSFPPLAGLTLLAKNIQYF. The CDR3 nucleotides read TGTGCCAGCAGTTTTCCCCCACTAGCGGGATTGACCTTGCTAGCCAAAAACATTCAGTACTTC.

This clonotype was seen more than once but under ten times. V gene TRBV11-1 combines with J gene TRBJ2-7; 7 nucleotides agree with TRBD1. V dropped 3 bases and J dropped 6; count of bases not matched to a gene: 5. This CDR3 is 13 amino acids long. Germline V gives CDR1 SGHAT, CDR2 FQDESV (reference sequence). The CDR3 nucleotides are TGTGCCAGCAGCTTGGCCAGGGGGTTCGAGCAGTACTTC. This sequence encodes CASSLARGFEQYF.

The V call is TRBV5-1, the J call TRBJ2-2, with D uncertain. The CDR3 spans 14 residues. Looked up from germline, CDR1 is SGHRS and CDR2 is YFSETQ. V shed 6 bases and J shed 0 bases, with 9 bases lying between them. The CDR3 reads CASKMAPNTGELFF. In DNA form, the CDR3 reads TGCGCCAGCAAGATGGCGCCGAACACCGGGGAGCTGTTTTTT.

V usage is TRBV6-5 and J usage is TRBJ1-6; the D is unclear. V was cut by 6 bases and J by 5 bases, with 14 bases left in between. Per the germline V gene, CDR1 is MNHEY and CDR2 is SVGAGI. This CDR3 region has 15 residues. CDR3 DNA: TGTGCCAGCAGAGTGAAGTACATGGATAATTCACCCCTCCACTTT. This encodes CASRVKYMDNSPLHF.

This clonotype was detected a few times. The gene calls are TRBV12-3 or TRBV12-4 and TRBJ1-5, with D unresolved. V was cut by 1 base and J by 0 bases, with 16 bases left in between. The CDR3 has 18 amino acids. Here the CDR3 DNA reads TGTGCCAGCAGTTTAGGGGCAGCCAGGCCATATAGCAATCAGCCCCAGCATTTT. Amino acids: CASSLGAARPYSNQPQHF.

The chain uses TRBV20-1 and TRBJ2-6, with no clear D. The V gene lost 7 bases and the J gene lost 0 bases, with 7 bases spanning the gap. Germline V gene data show CDR1 as DFQATT and CDR2 as SNEGSKA (reference sequence). The CDR3 is 13 residues long. CDR3 amino acids: CSGGSSGANVLTF. The CDR3 DNA reads as TGCAGTGGAGGCAGCTCTGGGGCCAACGTCCTGACTTTC.

The rearrangement links TRBV12-3 or TRBV12-4 to TRBJ2-3, with a possible D match to TRBD2 (5 bases). The V end lost 8 bases, the J end lost 9 bases, and 15 bases lay between the germline ends. The CDR3 has 12 residues. This CDR3 is CASGPGSETQYF. The CDR3 DNA follows: TGTGCCAGCGGCCCGGGATCGGAGACGCAGTATTTT.

J is TRBJ2-5 and V is TRBV6-6; TRBD2 matches 10 bases. Losses at the gene ends were 6 bases for V and 6 bases for J; bases not matched to a gene: 7. Germline V gene sequence: CDR1 MNHNY, CDR2 SVGAGI (reference sequence). This CDR3 contains 14 residues. The CDR3 region has the DNA TGTGCCAGCAGCCGGGGACTAGCGTTGAAGACCCAGTACTTC. Amino acids: CASSRGLALKTQYF.

This clonotype occurred a few times. One junction end disagrees with the germline gene, perhaps due to a read error. The chain carries TRBV2 and TRBJ2-5, with TRBD2 matching over 11 bases. The J call is uncertain, as TRBJ2-1 better fits the DNA end. Germline V gene sequence: CDR1 SNHLY, CDR2 FYNNEI. The CDR3 length is 15 residues. The CDR3 nucleotides read TGTACCAGCAGTAATAGCGGGGGGGCCCTCAATGAGCAGTTCTTC. This gives the protein CTSSNSGGALNEQFF.

This clonotype was recorded a few times. The chain links TRBV28 to TRBJ2-5; maybe TRBD2 (6 bases). The J call may be in error: the DNA end matches TRBJ2-7 better. From germline, CDR1 is MDHEN and CDR2 SYDVKM. The CDR3 sequence is 14 residues long. The DNA for the CDR3 is TGTGCCAGCAGTCCTCGGGACTGGGCCTACGAGCAGTACTTC. Translated, it gives CASSPRDWAYEQYF.

The chain carries TRBV5-1 and TRBJ2-1; D call uncertain. Trimming shortened V by 1 base and J by 4 bases, and 6 bases separated the two germline ends. This CDR3 is built from 13 residues. CDR1 is SGHRS and CDR2 is YFSETQ in the germline V gene. CDR3 coding DNA: TGCGCCAGCAGCTTGTACGAGTACAATGAGCAGTTCTTC. Its translation is CASSLYEYNEQFF.

The V call is TRBV3-1, the J call TRBJ2-3; D remains ambiguous. V was trimmed by 1 base and J by 2 bases, leaving 4 bases between them. Germline V gene sequence: CDR1 LGHDT, CDR2 YNNKEL (reference sequence). The CDR3 length is 13 residues. This CDR3 is CASSQVITDTQYF. CDR3 coding DNA: TGTGCCAGCAGCCAAGTGATCACAGATACGCAGTATTTT.

The chain is built from TRBV15 and TRBJ1-5; D perhaps matches TRBD1 (5 bases). Germline loops: CDR1 LNHNV, CDR2 YYDKDF (reference sequence). The CDR3 has 16 residues. V was trimmed by 5 bases and J by 5 bases, leaving 19 bases between them. The CDR3: CATSWRGPFSDQPQHF. The CDR3 nucleotides are TGTGCCACCAGCTGGCGGGGACCCTTCTCCGATCAGCCCCAGCATTTT. Drawing the rest from reference TRBV15 and TRBJ1-5, the complete variable domain is DAMVIQNPRYQVTQFGKPVTLSCSQTLNHNVMYWYQQKSSQAPKLLFHYYDKDFNNEADTPDNFQSRRPNTSFCFLDIRSPGLGDTAMYLCATSWRGPFSDQPQHFGDGTRLSIL.

The chain couples TRBV30 to TRBJ2-1; 12 nucleotides agree with TRBD2. V lost 4 bases, J lost 13 bases, and 5 bases stayed unmatched. CDR1 and CDR2 from the germline V gene are GTSNPN and SVGIG (reference sequence). The CDR3 has 12 residues. CDR3 nucleotides: TGTGCCTGGACTAGCGGGGGGGCTGAACAGTTCTTC. Translated, it gives CAWTSGGAEQFF.

This clonotype was counted between two and nine times. The chain couples TRBV2 to TRBJ2-7; 10 bases line up with TRBD2. CDR3 size: 14 residues. From germline, CDR1 is SNHLY and CDR2 FYNNEI. V trimming: 7 bases; J trimming: 3 bases; junction bases outside the gene matches: 6. The CDR3 loop reads CASTEGLADYEQYF. CDR3 sequence (DNA): TGTGCCAGCACCGAAGGACTAGCGGACTACGAGCAGTACTTC.